This TCR beta chain is from a study of T-cell reconstitution after alpha-beta-depleted transplantation in children. About this clonotype: Its antigen is not identified. The CDR3 does not end in the conserved phenylalanine or tryptophan, so this is likely a read error.

Germline CDR1 is ENHRY and CDR2 is SYGVKD. The CDR3 is made up of 14 amino acids. Losses at the gene ends were 0 bases for V and 8 bases for J; bases not matched to a gene: 5. This sample's TCRbeta library carried unique molecular identifier barcodes. TCRdb recomputed calls from the PCR reads with MiXCR, one row per CDR3 protein. The data hold about 310,000 distinct CDR3 sequences, with more than 20% observed a single time. Study results and limitations: Expanded graft clones, several hundred of them, were reportedly the source of alpha-beta T cells about two months after transplant. Most T-cell counts and diversity one year after the transplant came from T cells that were newly produced. Surviving recipient cells, namely T cells and thymic progenitors, were the source of high day-60 TCRbeta diversity in some patients.

The sample was PBMCs, mostly from graft donor cells, taken 180 days after TCRalphabeta/CD19-depleted stem cell transplant. The V call is TRBV10-3, the J call TRBJ2-7; 9 bases agree with TRBD1. The receptor was isolated from a male patient between 5 and 17 years old who had a stem cell transplant for acute lymphoblastic leukemia, so the T cells may come from the graft donor. CDR3 sequence (DNA): TGTGCCATCAGTGAGTCGGGACAGGGAAAAAAGCAGTACTTA. It translates to CAISESGQGKKQYL.